Below, one T cell receptor (beta chain) is given with its context. Sequenced by immunoSEQ multiplex PCR; TCRdb stores in-frame clones only, minus some. The table has roughly 90,000 clones, more than 85% seen once; the top ten hold approximately 1.5%. The sample comes from a study of control samples from healthy donors and cancer patients. In germline, CDR1 is MNHEY, CDR2 SMNVEV (reference sequence). This CDR3 contains 13 residues. Trimming took 6 bases from V and 6 from J, leaving 12 bases between them. The sequence was obtained from a woman between 25 and 40 years old in good health. This sequence joins TRBV27 and TRBJ2-1; D is unresolved. Specimen: blood. For the CDR3, the DNA is TGTGCCAGCAGACCACTTGGTGGCAATGAGCAGTTCTTC. Its translation: CASRPLGGNEQFF.